Below are 17 T cell receptor beta chains sequenced from a single sample in a study of monozygotic twins with inflammatory bowel disease. Each CDR3 protein gets one entry in TCRdb, which reprocessed the 5' RACE reads and gives no DNA. The sample data list approximately 390,000 distinct CDR3 sequences. The sample comprised blood. Receptors were obtained from a human donor with ulcerative colitis or Crohn's disease, or a healthy co-twin of an affected twin (not recorded which).

V usage is TRBV10-3 and J usage is TRBJ2-7; as DNA is missing, the TRBD2 call by TCRdb cannot be tested. This CDR3 has 14 residues. Germline CDR1 reads ENHRY; CDR2 reads SYGVKD. The CDR3 sequence: CAIRRTSGSYEQYF.

The gene calls are TRBV7-3 and TRBJ1-6. The V gene's germline CDR1 is SGHTA and CDR2 FQGTGA. This CDR3 region has 16 residues. The CDR3 sequence: CASSRQGGGDNSPLHF. Looking up the rest from reference TRBV7-3 and TRBJ1-6 gives the full variable domain: GAGVSQTPSNKVTEKGKYVELRCDPISGHTALYWYRQSLGQGPEFLIYFQGTGAADDSGLPNDRFFAVRPEGSVSTLKIQRTERGDSAVYLCASSRQGGGDNSPLHFGNGTRLTVT.

The V and J genes are TRBV2 and TRBJ1-2; the TCRdb call, TRBD1, lacks DNA for checking. There are 15 residues in the CDR3. CDR1 is SNHLY and CDR2 is FYNNEI in the germline V gene. The CDR3 is CASSERGARGYGYTF.

The J gene is TRBJ2-1, the V gene TRBV7-9; TCRdb indicates TRBD2, and absent DNA this call remains unverified. This CDR3 is 15 amino acids long. Germline CDR1 SEHNR, CDR2 FQNEAQ (reference sequence). CDR3 in amino acids: CASILGSGGYNEQFF.

The J gene is TRBJ1-1, the V gene TRBV7-3; there is no DNA to check the TCRdb D call of TRBD1. The CDR3 is 16 residues long. CDR1 is SGHTA, CDR2 FQGTGA, per germline. This CDR3 reads CASRSRTGLENTEAFF.

The CDR3 is CASTWRLMNTEAFF. The V call is TRBV2, the J call TRBJ1-1. CDR1 SNHLY and CDR2 FYNNEI come from the germline V gene. The CDR3 runs 14 residues.

The gene calls are TRBV27 and TRBJ1-2. Germline V CDR1 and CDR2: MNHEY, SMNVEV (reference sequence). The CDR3 is made up of 14 amino acids. The CDR3 here is CASSPTWTDYGYTF.

J is TRBJ1-1 and V is TRBV21-1. TRBV21-1 is an annotated pseudogene. The CDR3 contains 15 residues. The CDR3 region is CASSKVGDWDTEAFF.

The V call is TRBV28, the J call TRBJ2-4; TCRdb reports TRBD1, a call that lacks DNA to check it against. CDR3 size: 15 residues. Germline CDR1 MDHEN, CDR2 SYDVKM. CDR3 sequence: CASSSPGPTKNIQYF.

This sequence joins TRBV3-1 and TRBJ2-4. The germline gives CDR1 LGHDT, CDR2 YNNKEL (reference sequence). The CDR3 loop spans 15 amino acids. The CDR3 reads CASRLGSVAKNIQYF.

V usage is TRBV23-1 and J usage is TRBJ2-7; TCRdb returns TRBD1, unconfirmable since there is no DNA. TRBV23-1 is labeled an ORF, and its function is uncertain. The CDR3 is made up of 11 amino acids. This chain's CDR3 is CASGPGTEQYF.

This rearrangement joins TRBV2 to TRBJ1-4; TCRdb returns TRBD1, unconfirmable since there is no DNA. The CDR3 spans 16 residues. The germline V gene has CDR1 SNHLY and CDR2 FYNNEI. The CDR3 sequence is CASSAGIPGSTEKLFF.

V is TRBV28 and J is TRBJ2-7. The CDR3 totals 11 residues. The germline V gene encodes CDR1 MDHEN and CDR2 SYDVKM. The CDR3 sequence is CASSLGLEQYF.

J is TRBJ1-5 and V is TRBV6-1. CDR1 is MNHNS, CDR2 SASEGT, per germline. The CDR3 has 15 amino acids. The chain's CDR3 is CASSAFEASNQPQHF.

This chain links TRBV5-1 with TRBJ2-1. CDR1 SGHRS and CDR2 YFSETQ come from the germline V gene. The CDR3 totals 15 residues. CDR3 protein: CASSLDRGSYNEQFF.

V and J are TRBV12-3 or TRBV12-4 and TRBJ2-1; TCRdb designates TRBD1, a call that cannot be tested without DNA. The CDR3 loop spans 14 amino acids. CDR3 protein: CASGGERNYNEQFF.

V and J are TRBV5-1 and TRBJ1-5. CDR1 and CDR2 (germline): SGHRS, YFSETQ. The CDR3 covers 13 residues. The CDR3 region is CASSLDGRGSQHF.